These 23 T cell receptor beta chains were sequenced from one sample in a study of blood T cell repertoires in COVID-19. Assay used: immunoSEQ multiplex PCR; TCRdb lists only in-frame clones, some missing. The sample includes about 350,000 clones, around 90% of them seen just once. Material for sequencing was peripheral blood. These receptors all come from a woman in her fifties or sixties with COVID-19, enrolled during active disease.

This clone was counted only a few times. The chain has TRBV7-8 and TRBJ2-7, with TRBD1 identical over 7 bases. The CDR3 has 14 residues. Per germline, CDR1 SGHVS and CDR2 FQNEAQ. The ends lost 4 bases at V and 3 bases at J; junction bases unmatched: 6. CDR3 sequence reads: CASSSLRQGYEQYF. The CDR3 region has the DNA TGTGCCAGCAGCTCCCTGAGACAGGGCTACGAGCAGTACTTC.

This chain connects TRBV6-5 to TRBJ1-6; D perhaps matches TRBD1 (5 bases). The CDR3 runs 16 residues. Deletions cut 3 bases from V and 7 bases from J, with 16 bases between. The germline V gene encodes CDR1 MNHEY and CDR2 SVGAGI. The DNA of the CDR3 is TGTGCCAGCAGTTATGGGAAGGGGCGAGTAAATTCACCCCTCCACTTT. Encoded protein: CASSYGKGRVNSPLHF.

The gene calls are TRBV19 and TRBJ2-1; D may be TRBD2 (5 bases). The CDR3 is made up of 16 amino acids. Trimming took off 5 bases at V and 2 bases at J, with 16 bases between the two ends. Germline V gene lookup returns CDR1 LNHDA and CDR2 SQIVND (reference sequence). CDR3 region: CASSLGSGIPYNEQFF. The CDR3 nucleotides read TGTGCCAGTAGTCTGGGCTCGGGGATCCCCTACAATGAGCAGTTCTTC.

The rearrangement uses TRBV28 and TRBJ1-2; TRBD1 matches at 7 bases. Germline CDR1 and CDR2: MDHEN and SYDVKM. V was pared by 4 bases and J by 7 bases, with 9 bases of the junction left unmatched. This CDR3 comprises 14 residues. CDR3 bases: TGTGCCAGCAGTTATGGAGGGGGCTTCACTGGCTACACCTTC. Translating gives CASSYGGGFTGYTF.

In the case of this clone: One end of the junction varies from germline; a read error may be responsible. The chain joins TRBV7-3 to TRBJ1-2; maybe TRBD1 (5 bases). CDR1 and CDR2 (germline): SGHTA, FQGTGA. CDR3 size: 13 residues. CDR3 nucleotides: TGTGCCAGCAGTTTAAGCCAGGGTACGGGCTACACCTTC. Translation gives CASSLSQGTGYTF.

The CDR3 sequence is CASSQKRDSPLHF. The DNA of the CDR3 is TGTGCCAGCAGCCAAAAACGAGATTCACCCCTCCACTTT. J is TRBJ1-6 and V is TRBV3-1 (or the pseudogene TRBV3-2); D remains unclear. The V end was cut by 2 bases, the J end by 8 bases, with 7 bases between. This CDR3 contains 13 residues. Germline CDR1 and CDR2: LGHDT and YNNKEL (reference sequence).

The V gene is TRBV29-1, the J gene TRBJ1-2; 7 bases line up with TRBD1. After removal of 6 bases from V and 4 bases from J, the junction contained 8 bases not matched to a gene. The CDR3 length is 13 residues. Germline CDR1 is SQVTM and CDR2 is ANQGSEA. CDR3 in amino acids: CSVPPGQLYGYTF. Here the CDR3 DNA reads TGCAGCGTACCGCCGGGACAGCTCTATGGCTACACCTTC.

J is TRBJ1-4 and V is TRBV6-5, with TRBD1 matching over 8 bases. Germline V gene sequence: CDR1 MNHEY, CDR2 SVGAGI. CDR3 length: 15 amino acids. The junction had 5 bases not matched to a gene; V was cut back by 6 bases and J by 2 bases. The CDR3 sequence: CASSRQGMTNEKLFF. CDR3 sequence (DNA): TGTGCCAGCAGCCGACAGGGGATGACTAATGAAAAACTGTTTTTT.

This clone was seen a few times. The genes are TRBV5-1 and TRBJ1-3; 9 nucleotides match TRBD1. This CDR3 has 17 amino acids. V gave up 4 bases and J gave up 0 bases; unmatched junction bases: 8. CDR1 is SGHRS, CDR2 YFSETQ, per germline. CDR3 region: CASSQDRGSNSGNTIYF. As DNA, the CDR3 is TGCGCCAGCAGCCAAGACAGGGGGTCGAACTCTGGAAACACCATATATTTT. Filled out from reference TRBV5-1 and TRBJ1-3, the complete variable domain reads KAGVTQTPRYLIKTRGQQVTLSCSPISGHRSVSWYQQTPGQGLQFLFEYFSETQRNKGNFPGRFSGRQFSNSRSEMNVSTLELGDSALYLCASSQDRGSNSGNTIYFGEGSWLTVV.

The V gene is TRBV19, the J gene TRBJ1-1; D unresolved. V lost 0 bases, J lost 3 bases, and 8 bases lay in between. Germline CDR1 LNHDA, CDR2 SQIVND (reference sequence). The CDR3 extends over 14 amino acids. CDR3 DNA: TGTGCCAGTAGTATAGATCCCCCATACACTGAAGCTTTCTTT. This translates into CASSIDPPYTEAFF.

The V and J genes are TRBV5-1 and TRBJ1-1; D possibly corresponds to TRBD1 (6 bases). The CDR3 consists of 15 residues. V was pared by 4 bases and J by 1 base, with 14 bases between. The germline V gene encodes CDR1 SGHRS and CDR2 YFSETQ. For the CDR3, the DNA is TGCGCCAGCAGCCTCAATACAGGGCAGAACACTGAAGCTTTCTTT. Its protein product is CASSLNTGQNTEAFF.

This chain connects TRBV6-5 to TRBJ1-2, with 7 bases aligning to TRBD1. The junction had 7 bases not matched to a gene; V was cut back by 3 bases and J by 3 bases. Germline CDR1 and CDR2: MNHEY and SVGAGI. CDR3 size: 15 residues. The CDR3 is CASSYRHDRDYGYTF. DNA of the CDR3: TGTGCCAGCAGTTATCGTCATGACAGGGACTATGGCTACACCTTC.

In its sample, this clone was seen once. Other DNA sequences in this sample translate to the same CDR3. J is TRBJ1-1 and V is TRBV6-5; D possibly corresponds to TRBD1 (5 bases). This CDR3 spans 13 amino acids. V lost 8 bases to trimming and J lost 0 bases, with 10 bases between them. The germline gives CDR1 MNHEY, CDR2 SVGAGI. This chain's CDR3 is CASSRQMNTEAFF. For the CDR3, the DNA is TGTGCCAGCTCGAGACAGATGAACACTGAAGCTTTCTTT.

V gene TRBV15 combines with J gene TRBJ2-1; maybe TRBD1 (5 bases). The CDR3 has 23 residues. The V end was cut by 1 base, the J end by 0 bases, with 31 bases between. Germline-derived CDR1 and CDR2 are LNHNV and YYDKDF (reference sequence). The CDR3 DNA reads TGTGCCACCAGCAGAGTAGGAGTTTTAAGTTTCAGGGTGGAAACCAGCTCCTACAATGAGCAGTTCTTC. Translated: CATSRVGVLSFRVETSSYNEQFF.

The rearrangement uses TRBV5-5 and TRBJ2-3, with a weak D call TRBD2 (5 bases). The CDR3 covers 15 residues. Germline values: CDR1 SGHKS, CDR2 YYEKEE (reference sequence). V dropped 6 bases and J dropped 2 bases, with 16 bases sitting between them. The CDR3 reads CASKFRGDYTDTQYF. CDR3 DNA: TGTGCCAGCAAATTCCGAGGAGACTACACAGATACGCAGTATTTT.

This chain links TRBV12-3 or TRBV12-4 with TRBJ2-7; 7 bases are shared with TRBD1. The CDR3 loop spans 13 amino acids. Trimming removed 5 bases from V and 2 bases from J; junction bases left unmatched: 3. The CDR3 reads CASSQTGPYEQYF. CDR3 nucleotide sequence: TGTGCCAGCAGTCAGACAGGGCCCTACGAGCAGTACTTC.

The J gene is TRBJ1-2, the V gene TRBV2, with D unclear. Germline CDR1 SNHLY, CDR2 FYNNEI. Trimming removed 8 bases at V and 8 bases at J, with 18 bases between. The CDR3 runs to 13 residues. CDR3 nucleotides: TGTGCCAGCGGAGGGTCCTCGGGCGTGGGCTACACCTTC. It codes for CASGGSSGVGYTF.

The chain carries TRBV27 and TRBJ1-6, with D maybe TRBD1 (6 bases). This CDR3 has 16 amino acids. CDR1 and CDR2 from the germline V gene are MNHEY and SMNVEV (reference sequence). The germline V and J ends were trimmed by 6 bases and 7 bases, with 19 bases remaining between them. The CDR3 DNA sequence: TGTGCCAGCAGCGGATTTTACAGGGATGGAAATTCACCCCTCCACTTT. Protein: CASSGFYRDGNSPLHF.

The chain couples TRBV6-6 to TRBJ2-2; D is unresolved. The CDR3 contains 14 residues. The V gene lost 7 bases and the J gene lost 1 base, with 10 bases spanning the gap. Germline CDR1 reads MNHNY; CDR2 reads SVGAGI (reference sequence). CDR3 protein: CASTLNGNTGELFF. The CDR3, as DNA: TGTGCCAGCACCTTGAACGGGAACACCGGGGAGCTGTTTTTT.

Only a few counts were recorded for this clone. The rearrangement uses TRBV7-3 and TRBJ2-1; 7 bases align to TRBD1. CDR3 size: 13 residues. Trimming cost V 3 bases and J 6 bases; bases outside gene matches: 2. CDR1 SGHTA and CDR2 FQGTGA come from the germline V gene. The CDR3 nucleotides are TGTGCCAGCAGCTTCGGGACAGCCAATGAGCAGTTCTTC. Translating gives CASSFGTANEQFF.

This clone was recorded a few times. This chain joins TRBV13 and TRBJ2-3, with 8 bases fitting TRBD2. With 1 base clipped from V and 1 base from J, the junction kept 1 base outside the gene matches. From germline, CDR1 is PRHDT and CDR2 FYEKMQ (reference sequence). This CDR3 is built from 15 residues. This chain's CDR3 is CASSLVTSGTDTQYF. The CDR3 DNA reads as TGTGCCAGCAGCTTAGTGACTAGCGGCACAGATACGCAGTATTTT.

The chain has TRBV5-1 and TRBJ2-5, with TRBD2 matching over 7 bases. Per germline, CDR1 SGHRS and CDR2 YFSETQ. V dropped 3 bases and J dropped 2; count of bases not matched to a gene: 10. The CDR3 has 16 residues. The CDR3 DNA reads TGCGCCAGCAGCTCGACCGGGGGGATACAGCAAGAGACCCAGTACTTC. Translation: CASSSTGGIQQETQYF.

This chain uses TRBV7-2 with TRBJ2-2; D is ambiguous. Germline V gene data show CDR1 as SGHTA and CDR2 as FQGNSA. CDR3 length: 13 residues. Trimming shortened V by 2 bases and J by 6 bases, and 7 bases separated the two germline ends. The CDR3 coding sequence is TGTGCCAGCAGCTTAAGTGGCCCCGGGGAGCTGTTTTTT. Its protein is CASSLSGPGELFF.